The 22 T cell receptor beta chains below all came from one sample that was sequenced in a study of blood T cells in healthy people across ages. Together with a sample-barcoded 5' primer, a J-beta primer mix was included in a second PCR lasting about 6 to 11 cycles. In TCRdb, the 5' RACE reads were re-called with MiXCR into one record per CDR3 protein. The repertoire holds over a million distinct CDR3 sequences, approximately 42% seen once, with about 3.8% in the top ten. The sequencing sample was made of blood. Receptor source: a young woman in good health.

In its sample, this clonotype was seen a few times. V gene TRBV7-6 combines with J gene TRBJ1-1; a weak D match, TRBD1 (5 bases). The germline CDR1 and CDR2 sequences are SGHVS and FNYEAQ. The CDR3 loop spans 16 amino acids. V was pared by 6 bases and J by 1 base, with 18 bases between. This chain's CDR3 is CASSRQTARKNTEAFF. The CDR3, as DNA: TGTGCCAGCAGTAGACAGACTGCACGAAAGAACACTGAAGCTTTCTTT.

The rearrangement joins TRBV10-3 to TRBJ2-4, with a weak D call TRBD2 (5 bases). V was clipped by 3 bases and J by 0 bases, with 9 bases between them. CDR1 is ENHRY, CDR2 SYGVKD, per germline. The CDR3 is 15 amino acids. CDR3 bases: TGTGCCATCAGTGACGCCGGGGTAGCCAAAAACATTCAGTACTTC. Protein: CAISDAGVAKNIQYF.

This sequence joins TRBV6-1 and TRBJ2-3; 8 bases are shared with TRBD2. The CDR3 totals 13 residues. CDR1 and CDR2 (germline): MNHNS, SASEGT. With V trimmed by 0 bases and J by 13 bases, 6 bases remained unmatched. The CDR3 sequence: CASSEAVLAGKYF. In nucleotides, the CDR3 is TGTGCCAGCAGTGAAGCGGTTTTAGCGGGGAAGTATTTT.

This sequence joins TRBV28 and TRBJ1-1, with D hard to call. CDR3 length equals 13 residues. Trimming removed 5 bases at V and 0 bases at J, with 7 bases between. Germline CDR1 is MDHEN and CDR2 is SYDVKM. CDR3 sequence (DNA): TGTGCCAGCAGTACTCATATGAACACTGAAGCTTTCTTT. Translating it yields CASSTHMNTEAFF.

This chain links TRBV6-1 with TRBJ2-7; possibly TRBD1 for D (5 bases). V was trimmed by 5 bases and J by 4 bases, leaving 12 bases between them. In germline, CDR1 is MNHNS, CDR2 SASEGT. The CDR3 length is 13 residues. Here the CDR3 reads CASSTDSQYEQYF. As DNA, the CDR3 is TGTGCCAGCAGTACAGACAGCCAATACGAGCAGTACTTC.

The chain's CDR3 is CASSILGRGADTQYF. The CDR3 DNA reads as TGTGCCAGCAGCATACTGGGCAGGGGCGCAGATACGCAGTATTTT. The chain carries TRBV9 and TRBJ2-3; possibly TRBD1 for D (6 bases). CDR1 and CDR2 (germline): SGDLS, YYNGEE. The CDR3 covers 15 residues. Deletions cut 4 bases from V and 4 bases from J, with 16 bases between.

V usage is TRBV12-3 or TRBV12-4 and J usage is TRBJ1-1; 9 bases are shared with TRBD1. The CDR3 is 13 amino acids. V dropped 5 bases and J dropped 10; count of bases not matched to a gene: 8. The CDR3 DNA follows: TGTGCCAGCAGTCCAGGACAGGGGAGAGCAGCTTTCTTT. Residues: CASSPGQGRAAFF.

This clonotype appeared a few times. The chain has TRBV4-3 and TRBJ2-1; the D gene is possibly TRBD2 (6 bases). V was shortened by 0 bases and J by 4 bases, with 13 bases between the two germline ends. The CDR3 is 16 residues long. Germline CDR1 reads LGHNA; CDR2 reads YSLEER. CDR3 nucleotides: TGCGCCAGCAGCCAAGATGTCCCTAGCGAATACAATGAGCAGTTCTTC. The encoded protein is CASSQDVPSEYNEQFF.

This clonotype was picked up a small number of times. The V and J genes are TRBV29-1 and TRBJ2-7, with no clear D. This CDR3 region has 10 residues. V was shortened by 7 bases and J by 6 bases, with 10 bases between the two germline ends. CDR1 and CDR2 (germline): SQVTM, ANQGSEA. In DNA, the CDR3 is TGCAGCGCTTTTAAGGGCGAGCAGTACTTC. As protein: CSAFKGEQYF.

The chain links TRBV29-1 to TRBJ1-2; TRBD1 matches 8 bases. This CDR3 region has 14 residues. V lost 3 bases to trimming and J lost 11 bases; unmatched junction nucleotides: 14. Germline lookup yields CDR1 SQVTM and CDR2 ANQGSEA. In DNA form, the CDR3 reads TGCAGCGTTGACCCCGTCCAGGGGGCGCGGGGGTACACCTTC. This encodes CSVDPVQGARGYTF.

The gene calls are TRBV7-6 and TRBJ2-3; D possibly corresponds to TRBD2 (5 bases). Germline V gene sequence: CDR1 SGHVS, CDR2 FNYEAQ. The CDR3 has 14 amino acids. With 3 bases removed from V and 3 bases from J, the gap between germline ends came to 10 bases. The CDR3 bases are TGTGCCAGCAGCTTTTATGGAGGAACAGATACGCAGTATTTT. It encodes CASSFYGGTDTQYF.

V and J are TRBV29-1 and TRBJ1-1; D gene ambiguous. Germline CDR1 reads SQVTM; CDR2 reads ANQGSEA. V was pared by 6 bases and J by 5 bases, with 19 bases between. The CDR3 runs 14 residues. The CDR3 nucleotides are TGCAGCGTCAGAGGAATGAGGGCGGATACTGAAGCTTTCTTT. The encoded protein is CSVRGMRADTEAFF.

The V and J genes are TRBV7-2 and TRBJ1-4, with a weak D call TRBD1 (5 bases). Deletions cut 3 bases from V and 3 bases from J, with 8 bases between. This CDR3 has 14 amino acids. Germline CDR1 SGHTA, CDR2 FQGNSA. The CDR3 here is CASSLQGSNEKLFF. The CDR3 nucleotides are TGTGCCAGCAGCTTGCAGGGATCTAATGAAAAACTGTTTTTT.

J is TRBJ1-5 and V is TRBV4-1; no firm D call. The CDR3 loop spans 16 amino acids. Germline lookup yields CDR1 MGHRA and CDR2 YSYEKL. With 2 bases removed from V and 6 bases from J, the gap between germline ends came to 17 bases. CDR3 sequence reads: CASSQLVQPDGQPQHF. CDR3 coding DNA: TGCGCCAGCAGCCAACTGGTACAGCCTGACGGTCAGCCCCAGCATTTT.

This chain links TRBV3-1 with TRBJ2-4; 11 nucleotides line up with TRBD2. Germline trimming cut 5 bases from V and 12 bases from J; bases unmatched to any gene: 9. This CDR3 has 14 residues. Germline CDR1 and CDR2: LGHDT and YNNKEL (reference sequence). The CDR3 DNA sequence: TGTGCCAGCAGCTCCCTAGCGGGGGGTGACAGTCAGTACTTC. Its translation: CASSSLAGGDSQYF.

This sequence joins TRBV11-1 and TRBJ2-1; D unresolved. The V end was cut by 3 bases, the J end by 0 bases, with 15 bases between. Per germline, CDR1 SGHAT and CDR2 FQDESV (reference sequence). This CDR3 is built from 17 residues. The CDR3 sequence is CASSFGTKTRSYNEQFF. The CDR3 nucleotides are TGTGCCAGCAGCTTCGGCACTAAAACCCGCTCCTACAATGAGCAGTTCTTC.

The CDR3 spells CSAGVNEQYF. The CDR3 DNA reads as TGCAGTGCTGGAGTTAACGAGCAGTACTTC. The J gene is TRBJ2-7, the V gene TRBV20-1; no reliable D call. V shed 5 bases and J shed 5 bases, with 7 bases lying between them. The CDR3 runs 10 residues. CDR1 and CDR2 (germline): DFQATT, SNEGSKA (reference sequence).

This clonotype showed up just a few times. The chain couples TRBV27 to TRBJ2-4, with D possibly being TRBD2 (6 bases). Germline CDR1 is MNHEY and CDR2 is SMNVEV (reference sequence). There are 15 residues in the CDR3. V lost 5 bases and J 13 bases, leaving 24 bases between the germline ends. The CDR3 is CASSPRGTTIWEQYF. CDR3 coding DNA: TGTGCCAGCAGTCCGCGGGGAACCACAATCTGGGAGCAGTACTTC.

The J gene is TRBJ1-1, the V gene TRBV12-3 or TRBV12-4, with D tentatively TRBD1 (6 bases). V was pared by 6 bases and J by 9 bases, with 17 bases between. The CDR3 contains 13 residues. CDR3 protein: CASSQTGYGKAFF. CDR3 DNA sequence: TGTGCCAGCAGCCAGACAGGATATGGGAAAGCTTTCTTT.

The chain couples TRBV3-1 to TRBJ2-7; D unresolved. Trimming stripped 1 base from V and 3 bases from J, with 10 bases between. CDR3 size: 14 residues. Germline CDR1 reads LGHDT; CDR2 reads YNNKEL (reference sequence). This chain's CDR3 is CASSQGRVSYEQYF. In DNA form, the CDR3 reads TGTGCCAGCAGCCAAGGTAGGGTAAGCTACGAGCAGTACTTC.

The genes are TRBV6-5 and TRBJ2-7; D might be TRBD2 (6 bases). The last part of the DNA fits TRBJ2-5 better; the J call may be wrong. The CDR3 is made up of 17 amino acids. Looked up from germline, CDR1 is MNHEY and CDR2 is SVGAGI. The CDR3 DNA reads as TGTGCCAGCAGTTACTCGCAGGCGTTAGCGGATTGTGAGACCCAGTACTTC. It translates to CASSYSQALADCETQYF.

The chain uses TRBV6-2 or TRBV6-3 and TRBJ2-7; 8 bases map to TRBD2. Germline V CDR1 and CDR2: MNHEY, SVGEGT. J was trimmed by 6 bases and V by 8 bases; bases with no gene match: 6. The CDR3 is 12 residues long. The CDR3 reads CASGTGGSEQYF. CDR3 sequence (DNA): TGTGCCAGCGGCACGGGGGGGAGCGAGCAGTACTTC.